A selection of T cell receptor beta chains follows, all from one sample in a study of CD8 T cells in Susac syndrome. One entry per CDR3 protein results from TCRdb running MiXCR on the immunoSEQ multiplex PCR reads. This table holds fewer than 95,000 distinct CDR3 sequences, approximately 96% found once. Sequencing input: CD8+ T cells from PBMCs. The origin of the receptors is a human donor with Susac syndrome. The CDR3 runs from the conserved cysteine through the conserved F or W. D genes are given only for firm matches.

J gene | D gene | V gene | CDR3 protein
TRBJ1-6 | NA | TRBV9 | CASSVAGDSPLHF
TRBJ2-5 | NA | TRBV30 | CAWQRDSKTQYF
TRBJ2-7 | NA | TRBV7-9 | CASSLATGGGDEQYF
TRBJ2-2 | NA | TRBV2 | CASSVGSNTGELFF
TRBJ2-1 | NA | TRBV15 | CATSQDPGNEQFF
TRBJ2-7 | NA | TRBV3-1 | CASSQGLGYEQYF
TRBJ2-2 | NA | TRBV20-1 | CSARERTSNTGELFF
TRBJ1-5 | NA | TRBV19 | CASTRTATYSNQPQHF
TRBJ2-3 | NA | TRBV29-1 | CSVRTSDTQYF
TRBJ1-1 | TRBD1 | TRBV5-1 | CASSSGTGSYKAFF
TRBJ1-4 | NA | TRBV7-9 | CASTEMSEKLFF
TRBJ1-2 | NA | TRBV24-1 | CATSDWGRGGYTF
TRBJ1-2 | TRBD1 | TRBV29-1 | CSVETGEDYGYTF
TRBJ2-7 | TRBD1 | TRBV5-1 | CASSKPGQKYEQYF